This T cell receptor (beta chain) was identified during a study of blood T cell repertoires in COVID-19. Whole-study context: PBMCs, B-cell-depleted T cells, or T cells provided the cDNA or gDNA that made up the material.

Per the original methods: Using reference gene primer amplification, nucleated cell counts were estimated. Sequencing used immunoSEQ multiplex PCR; TCRdb keeps in-frame clones, though not all of them. Clonal size and the V and J genes are those of that table, whereas D and trimming came from the DNA. The sample lists fewer than 350,000 clones; approximately 86% were seen once. The V end was cut by 2 bases, the J end by 8 bases, with 10 bases between. CDR1 and CDR2 (germline): MNHEY, SVGAGI. The CDR3 is 13 amino acids. Two consecutive negative NP/OP PCR tests, clearance, or resolved symptoms defined Cohort 3 recovery.

Sequences were obtained from PBMCs or T cells enriched from blood (not recorded which). The source of this sequence is a woman aged 25 to 45 who had recovered from COVID-19. The rearrangement links TRBV6-5 to TRBJ2-1; D is unresolved. The CDR3 here is CASSYGHTYEQFF. As DNA, the CDR3 is TGTGCCAGCAGTTACGGGCACACATATGAGCAGTTCTTC.